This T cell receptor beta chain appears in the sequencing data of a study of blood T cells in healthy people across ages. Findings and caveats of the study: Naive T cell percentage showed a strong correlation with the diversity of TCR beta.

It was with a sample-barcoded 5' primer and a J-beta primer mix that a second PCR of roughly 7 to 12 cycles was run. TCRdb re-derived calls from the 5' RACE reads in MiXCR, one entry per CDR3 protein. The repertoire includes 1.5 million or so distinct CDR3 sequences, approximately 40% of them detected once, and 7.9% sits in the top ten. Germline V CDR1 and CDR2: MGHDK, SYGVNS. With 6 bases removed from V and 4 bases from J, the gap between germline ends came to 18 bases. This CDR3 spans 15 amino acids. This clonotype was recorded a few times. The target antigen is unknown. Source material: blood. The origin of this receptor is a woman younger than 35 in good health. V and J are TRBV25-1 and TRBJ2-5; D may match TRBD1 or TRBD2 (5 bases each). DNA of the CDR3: TGTGCCAGCAGCACAGGACGGACTTCGGGAGAGACCCAGTACTTC. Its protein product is CASSTGRTSGETQYF. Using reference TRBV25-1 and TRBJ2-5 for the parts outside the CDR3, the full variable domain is EADIYQTPRYLVIGTGKKITLECSQTMGHDKMYWYQQDPGMELHLIHYSYGVNSTEKGDLSSESTVSRIRTEHFPLTLESARPSHTSQYLCASSTGRTSGETQYFGPGTRLLVL.